Each of the 8 T cell receptor beta chains below was sequenced from the same sample in a study of blood T cell repertoires in COVID-19. Measured with immunoSEQ multiplex PCR; TCRdb has only the in-frame clones, and not every one. The sample yields 250,000 or so clones, around 90% seen once. Sequenced input: PBMCs or T cells enriched from blood (not recorded which). These receptors all come from a woman in her thirties or forties who had been exposed to COVID-19.

J is TRBJ1-5 and V is TRBV7-8; the match to TRBD1 covers 7 bases. Germline V CDR1 and CDR2: SGHVS, FQNEAQ. CDR3 length: 16 amino acids. V was clipped by 2 bases and J by 5 bases; unmatched bases: 9. In DNA form, the CDR3 reads TGTGCCAGCAGCTTATACGGAGGGGGCTCCTATCAGCCCCAGCATTTT. Translating gives CASSLYGGGSYQPQHF. Full variable domain (outside the CDR3, taken from reference TRBV7-8 and TRBJ1-5): GAGVSQSPRYKVAKRGQDVALRCDPISGHVSLFWYQQALGQGPEFLTYFQNEAQLDKSGLPSDRFFAERPEGSVSTLKIQRTQQEDSAVYLCASSLYGGGSYQPQHFGDGTRLSIL.

The chain uses TRBV6-1 and TRBJ2-1; 7 positions match TRBD2. After removal of 3 bases from V and 5 bases from J, the junction contained 7 bases not matched to a gene. This CDR3 contains 15 residues. Looked up from germline, CDR1 is MNHNS and CDR2 is SASEGT. CDR3 sequence: CASSDWGGVDNEQFF. In DNA form, the CDR3 reads TGTGCCAGCAGTGATTGGGGGGGGGTAGACAATGAGCAGTTCTTC.

The J gene is TRBJ2-3, the V gene TRBV14, with 9 bases identical to TRBD2. This CDR3 comprises 14 residues. The germline CDR1 and CDR2 sequences are SGHDN and FVKESK. The ends lost 4 bases at V and 10 bases at J; junction bases unmatched: 9. The CDR3 DNA follows: TGTGCCAGCAGCCGGGGTAGCGGGAGTATATCGCAGTATTTT. Its translation is CASSRGSGSISQYF.

This chain links TRBV27 with TRBJ1-5; D gene ambiguous. CDR1 and CDR2 from the germline V gene are MNHEY and SMNVEV (reference sequence). With 2 bases removed from V and 11 bases from J, the gap between germline ends came to 16 bases. This CDR3 has 14 residues. CDR3: CASSLNSGHGSQHF. The CDR3 DNA is TGTGCCAGCAGTTTAAACAGCGGCCATGGGTCCCAGCATTTT.

V usage is TRBV29-1 and J usage is TRBJ2-3; 9 bases are a match to TRBD2. The CDR3 loop spans 16 amino acids. The junction had 11 bases not matched to a gene; V was cut back by 6 bases and J by 1 base. Germline V gives CDR1 SQVTM, CDR2 ANQGSEA. Here the CDR3 DNA reads TGCAGCGTCGCCCCGACGCGGGGGGGAGGCACAGATACGCAGTATTTT. It translates to CSVAPTRGGGTDTQYF.

The V call is TRBV3-1 (or the pseudogene TRBV3-2), the J call TRBJ2-4; D gene uncertain. The length of the CDR3 is 11 residues. Trimming removed 1 base from V and 13 bases from J, with 8 bases in between. The germline V gene encodes CDR1 LGHDT and CDR2 YNNKEL (reference sequence). The CDR3 protein is CASSQGSLQYF. The CDR3 DNA reads as TGTGCCAGCAGCCAAGGGTCCCTACAGTACTTC.

This clone appeared once. This chain joins TRBV28 and TRBJ2-7; TRBD1 matches at 10 bases. V dropped 6 bases and J dropped 7; count of bases not matched to a gene: 9. The CDR3 is 14 amino acids. CDR1 MDHEN and CDR2 SYDVKM come from the germline V gene. The CDR3, as DNA: TGTGCCAGCAGCCAGGGACAGGGGTTTGAGGAGCAGTACGTC. As protein: CASSQGQGFEEQYV.

This clone was seen just once. V is TRBV7-9 and J is TRBJ1-1; 9 nucleotides match TRBD1. Germline CDR1 SEHNR, CDR2 FQNEAQ (reference sequence). The CDR3 covers 14 residues. J was trimmed by 5 bases and V by 5 bases; bases with no gene match: 6. For the CDR3, the DNA is TGTGCCAGCAGCCCAGGACAGGGGATAACTGAAGCTTTCTTT. It translates to CASSPGQGITEAFF.